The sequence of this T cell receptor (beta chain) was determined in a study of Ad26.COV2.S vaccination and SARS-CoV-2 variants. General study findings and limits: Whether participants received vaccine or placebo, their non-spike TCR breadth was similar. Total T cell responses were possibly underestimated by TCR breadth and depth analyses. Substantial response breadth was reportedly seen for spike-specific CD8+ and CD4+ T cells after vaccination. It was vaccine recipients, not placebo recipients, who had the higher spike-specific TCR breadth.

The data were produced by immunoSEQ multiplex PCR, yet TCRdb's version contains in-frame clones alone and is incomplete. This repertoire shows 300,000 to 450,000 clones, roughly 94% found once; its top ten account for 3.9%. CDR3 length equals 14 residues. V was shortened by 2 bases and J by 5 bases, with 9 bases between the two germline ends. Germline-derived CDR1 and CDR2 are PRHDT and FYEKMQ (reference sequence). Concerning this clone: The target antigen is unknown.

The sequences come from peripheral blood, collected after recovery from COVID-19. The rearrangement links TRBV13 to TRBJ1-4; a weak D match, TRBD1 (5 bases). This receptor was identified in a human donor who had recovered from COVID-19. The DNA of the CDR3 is TGTGCCAGCAGCTTACGGGGGAGGAATGAAAAACTGTTTTTT. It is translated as CASSLRGRNEKLFF. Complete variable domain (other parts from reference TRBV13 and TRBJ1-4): AAGVIQSPRHLIKEKRETATLKCYPIPRHDTVYWYQQGPGQDPQFLISFYEKMQSDKGSIPDRFSAQQFSDYHSELNMSSLELGDSALYFCASSLRGRNEKLFFGSGTQLSVL.